The 17 T cell receptor beta chains listed next were all sequenced from one sample in a study of blood T cell repertoires in COVID-19. Generated by immunoSEQ multiplex PCR, the TCRdb table keeps only in-frame clones and is missing some. The sample consists of some 450,000 clones, roughly 89% of them appearing once. What was sequenced was peripheral blood. All receptors derive from a man aged 18 to 29 with COVID-19, enrolled during active disease.

The chain links TRBV9 to TRBJ2-7; 7 bases are a match to TRBD1. Trimming took 3 bases from V and 3 from J; bases not matched to a gene: 9. In germline, CDR1 is SGDLS, CDR2 YYNGEE. The CDR3 is made up of 15 amino acids. The CDR3 loop reads CASSGGQPSSYEQYF. The CDR3, as DNA: TGTGCCAGCAGCGGGGGACAGCCTTCGAGCTACGAGCAGTACTTC. The full variable domain, in which reference TRBV9 and TRBJ2-7 provide the parts outside the CDR3, is DSGVTQTPKHLITATGQRVTLRCSPRSGDLSVYWYQQSLDQGLQFLIQYYNGEERAKGNILERFSAQQFPDLHSELNLSSLELGDSALYFCASSGGQPSSYEQYFGPGTRLTVT.

In the case of this clone: Other nucleotide sequences from this sample produce the same CDR3. The V gene is TRBV29-1, the J gene TRBJ2-2; D call uncertain. Germline lookup yields CDR1 SQVTM and CDR2 ANQGSEA. V was clipped by 2 bases and J by 1 base, with 2 bases between them. The CDR3 has 12 amino acids. As DNA, the CDR3 is TGCAGCGTTGAACGGAACACCGGGGAGCTGTTTTTT. This sequence encodes CSVERNTGELFF.

This clone was counted a single time. The chain is built from TRBV7-9 and TRBJ2-1; TRBD1 agrees at 7 bases. CDR1 is SEHNR, CDR2 FQNEAQ, per germline (reference sequence). The junction had 19 bases not matched to a gene; V was cut back by 5 bases and J by 9 bases. The CDR3 covers 17 residues. As DNA, the CDR3 is TGTGCCAGCAGCCCCTTCCCGAGGGGAACAGGGGCGGCTGAGCAGTTCTTC. It encodes CASSPFPRGTGAAEQFF. Filled out from reference TRBV7-9 and TRBJ2-1, the complete variable domain reads DTGVSQNPRHKITKRGQNVTFRCDPISEHNRLYWYRQTLGQGPEFLTYFQNEAQLEKSRLLSDRFSAERPKGSFSTLEIQRTEQGDSAMYLCASSPFPRGTGAAEQFFGPGTRLTVL.

This clone was detected once. The V call is TRBV11-2, the J call TRBJ1-1; tentatively, D is TRBD1 (6 bases). Per germline, CDR1 SGHAT and CDR2 FQNNGV. CDR3 size: 18 residues. The V end was cut by 6 bases, the J end by 3 bases, with 26 bases between. The CDR3 spells CASSGARLGGRGYTEAFF. CDR3 bases: TGTGCCAGCAGTGGGGCGAGACTGGGGGGGCGCGGTTACACTGAAGCTTTCTTT.

This sequence joins TRBV28 and TRBJ2-5, with TRBD2 matching 10 bases. The length of the CDR3 is 16 residues. Germline V lookup: CDR1 MDHEN, CDR2 SYDVKM. The J segment lost 4 bases and the V segment lost 8 bases, leaving 13 bases of the junction unmatched. The chain's CDR3 is CASRRGLAFLGETQYF. The CDR3 DNA sequence: TGTGCCAGCCGAAGGGGACTAGCGTTCCTTGGAGAGACCCAGTACTTC.

The rearrangement uses TRBV6-5 and TRBJ2-5, with 9 bases identical to TRBD1. J was trimmed by 5 bases and V by 6 bases; bases with no gene match: 10. Germline lookup yields CDR1 MNHEY and CDR2 SVGAGI. The CDR3 is 15 residues long. CDR3 residues: CASRPGTGFGETQYF. CDR3 DNA: TGTGCCAGCAGGCCCGGGACAGGGTTTGGGGAGACCCAGTACTTC.

The chain uses TRBV6-1 and TRBJ1-1; D remains unclear. The germline gives CDR1 MNHNS, CDR2 SASEGT. The CDR3 length is 14 residues. V lost 0 bases, J lost 1 base, and 6 bases lay in between. The CDR3 sequence: CASSEARRNTEAFF. The DNA of the CDR3 is TGTGCCAGCAGTGAAGCGAGAAGGAACACTGAAGCTTTCTTT.

The chain recombines TRBV5-5 with TRBJ2-5; 8 bases match TRBD2. Germline assignment: CDR1 SGHKS and CDR2 YYEKEE (reference sequence). The CDR3 has 13 residues. Trimming removed 9 bases from V and 6 bases from J; junction bases left unmatched: 10. CDR3: CATSVASGQTQYF. The CDR3, as DNA: TGTGCCACCTCGGTGGCTAGCGGGCAGACCCAGTACTTC.

The chain recombines TRBV2 with TRBJ2-5, with 10 bases fitting TRBD1. Germline values: CDR1 SNHLY, CDR2 FYNNEI. The CDR3 totals 14 residues. V gave up 4 bases and J gave up 13 bases; unmatched junction bases: 12. CDR3 in DNA: TGTGCCAGCAGTGGAATGGACAGGGGGGCGGCACCGTACTTC. It specifies CASSGMDRGAAPYF.

The rearrangement links TRBV10-2 to TRBJ2-1, with 7 bases lining up with TRBD2. V shed 8 bases and J 9 bases; nucleotides not matched to a gene: 4. From germline, CDR1 is WSHSY and CDR2 SAAADI. The CDR3 consists of 11 residues. The CDR3 loop is CASREAVEQFF. The CDR3 coding sequence is TGCGCCAGCCGGGAGGCTGTTGAGCAGTTCTTC.

This clone was recorded only once. This chain connects TRBV6-6 to TRBJ2-7, with 7 bases aligning to TRBD2. The CDR3 spans 16 residues. Germline V gene sequence: CDR1 MNHNY, CDR2 SVGAGI (reference sequence). J gave up 0 bases and V 0 bases, and 5 bases lay outside the gene matches. In nucleotides, the CDR3 is TGTGCCAGCAGTTACTCGGGGCTAGCGGCCTCCTACGAGCAGTACTTC. Its protein is CASSYSGLAASYEQYF.

The chain is built from TRBV29-1 and TRBJ2-1; 9 bases are shared with TRBD2. Germline lookup yields CDR1 SQVTM and CDR2 ANQGSEA. The CDR3 spans 13 residues. The junction had 7 bases not matched to a gene; V was cut back by 4 bases and J by 9 bases. The CDR3 region has the DNA TGCAGCGTTGCAGGGACTAGCATAGGTGAGCAGTTCTTC. The encoded protein is CSVAGTSIGEQFF.

The chain combines TRBV6-2 or TRBV6-3 with TRBJ2-7; 14 bases are shared with TRBD2. The germline CDR1 and CDR2 sequences are MNHEY and SVGEGT. The CDR3 contains 17 residues. J lost 4 bases, V lost 4 bases, and 9 bases had no gene match. In DNA form, the CDR3 reads TGTGCCAGCAGTTTTTCGCCGGGACTAGCGGGAGAGTACGAGCAGTACTTC. Its protein is CASSFSPGLAGEYEQYF.

The V call is TRBV5-4, the J call TRBJ2-2; 14 nucleotides match TRBD2. Germline CDR1 SGHNT, CDR2 YYREEE (reference sequence). The CDR3 runs 17 residues. V shed 4 bases, J shed 4 bases, and the junction held 6 bases outside the gene matches. The CDR3 sequence is CASSIGLAGGLTGELFF. DNA of the CDR3: TGTGCCAGCAGCATCGGACTAGCGGGAGGCCTCACCGGGGAGCTGTTTTTT.

V gene TRBV30 combines with J gene TRBJ2-7; D may be TRBD2 (5 bases). In germline, CDR1 is GTSNPN, CDR2 SVGIG (reference sequence). CDR3 length equals 11 residues. Deletions cut 4 bases from V and 5 bases from J, with 9 bases between. CDR3 amino acids: CAWISGNEQYF. CDR3 nucleotides: TGTGCCTGGATATCGGGGAACGAGCAGTACTTC.

The gene calls are TRBV5-5 and TRBJ2-7; the D is unclear. CDR1 and CDR2 (germline): SGHKS, YYEKEE (reference sequence). The CDR3 contains 13 residues. Trimming removed 3 bases from V and 0 bases from J, with 7 bases in between. The DNA of the CDR3 is TGTGCCAGCAGCTCCGGGTACTCCTACGAGCAGTACTTC. Translating gives CASSSGYSYEQYF.

The rearrangement joins TRBV6-1 to TRBJ1-4; D is uncertain. The germline V gene encodes CDR1 MNHNS and CDR2 SASEGT. This CDR3 region has 12 residues. V was cut by 2 bases and J by 7 bases, with 5 bases left in between. CDR3 nucleotides: TGTGCCAGCAGTGAATTCGTTGAAAAACTGTTTTTT. Its protein is CASSEFVEKLFF.